Following are 31 T cell receptor beta chains from one sample sequenced in a study of regulatory T cells in long-lasting Graves disease. Arm-PCR of CDR3 regions and iRepertoire HTBI primers were the basis on which TCR beta libraries were built. TCRdb re-called the multiplex PCR reads through MiXCR, storing one row per CDR3 protein. The sample contains about 530,000 distinct CDR3 sequences, about 15% of which appear only once. Time point meaning: newly diagnosed GD, antithyroid drugs for less than 3 months. From RNA extracted from PBMCs, the TCR library was made. The data also belong to a second study, concerning T cells in Graves' hyperthyroidism and ophthalmopathy.

The source material was peripheral blood mononuclear cells (PBMCs), sampled at new diagnosis, from a patient treated with antithyroid drugs. These receptors were taken from a woman aged 35-60 years with Graves disease.

This chain uses TRBV19 with TRBJ1-2, with 7 nucleotides matching TRBD1. The CDR3 extends over 15 amino acids. Germline loops: CDR1 LNHDA, CDR2 SQIVND (reference sequence). The ends lost 5 bases at V and 4 bases at J; junction bases unmatched: 10. The DNA of the CDR3 is TGTGCCAGTAGTCCGGGACAGCGACTAAGCTATGGCTACACCTTC. Protein product: CASSPGQRLSYGYTF.

This clonotype occurred many times. This rearrangement joins TRBV7-3 to TRBJ2-3; TRBD2 agrees at 13 bases. Unmatched junction bases numbered 5, after V lost 5 bases and J lost 6 bases. CDR1 is SGHTA, CDR2 FQGTGA, per germline. The CDR3 consists of 15 residues. Here the CDR3 reads CASSSTSGGADTQYF. The CDR3 nucleotides are TGTGCCAGCAGCAGTACTAGCGGGGGGGCTGATACGCAGTATTTT.

There are many counts of this clonotype. The V and J genes are TRBV5-1 and TRBJ2-3, with 7 bases that match TRBD1. The V gene's germline CDR1 is SGHRS and CDR2 YFSETQ. V gave up 1 base and J gave up 4 bases; unmatched junction bases: 9. This CDR3 region has 16 residues. The CDR3 region has the DNA TGCGCCAGCAGCTTGCGGGCGACAGGGATCCCAGATACGCAGTATTTT. Translation: CASSLRATGIPDTQYF.

This clonotype occurred many times. Written as DNA, the CDR3 is TGTGCCAGCAGTTTGTTCGGACAGGGCGGGGAAAAACTGTTTTTT. Protein sequence: CASSLFGQGGEKLFF. The chain recombines TRBV12-3 or TRBV12-4 with TRBJ1-4; 8 bases agree with TRBD1. CDR3 length: 15 residues. Trimming removed 3 bases from V and 8 bases from J; junction bases left unmatched: 8.

In this sample, this clonotype turned up many times. The chain recombines TRBV20-1 with TRBJ1-1, with no clear D. Germline CDR1 DFQATT, CDR2 SNEGSKA (reference sequence). CDR3 length: 11 residues. This CDR3 is CSAQGNTEAFF. The CDR3 nucleotides read TGCAGCGCCCAAGGGAACACTGAAGCTTTCTTT.

The V and J genes are TRBV5-4 and TRBJ1-1; TRBD1 matches 7 bases. With 5 bases clipped from V and 5 bases from J, the junction kept 9 bases outside the gene matches. This CDR3 spans 14 amino acids. Germline V gene sequence: CDR1 SGHNT, CDR2 YYREEE (reference sequence). CDR3: CASSNGAGGTEAFF. In DNA form, the CDR3 reads TGTGCCAGCAGTAACGGGGCAGGGGGTACTGAAGCTTTCTTT.

As for this clonotype: Possible read error: a much larger clone is one base away. The gene calls are TRBV6-2 or TRBV6-3 and TRBJ1-1, with 12 bases identical to TRBD1. The V gene's germline CDR1 is MNHEY and CDR2 SVGEGT. The CDR3 extends over 15 amino acids. Trimming at V came to 10 bases and at J to 7 bases, leaving 13 bases not matched to a gene. Here the CDR3 reads CANRGTGGLPFEAFF. CDR3 sequence (DNA): TGTGCCAACAGGGGGACAGGGGGCTTACCCTTTGAAGCTTTCTTT.

In this sample, this clonotype turned up a few times. The J gene is TRBJ1-1, the V gene TRBV6-1; perhaps TRBD1 as D (6 bases). The CDR3 loop spans 15 amino acids. The germline CDR1 and CDR2 sequences are MNHNS and SASEGT. V was pared by 5 bases and J by 1 base, with 14 bases between. The CDR3 region is CASSQSRGGNTEAFF. DNA of the CDR3: TGTGCCAGCAGTCAATCCCGAGGGGGGAACACTGAAGCTTTCTTT.

This clonotype was observed a handful of times. J is TRBJ2-3 and V is TRBV20-1; TRBD2 is a possible D gene (6 bases). Germline assignment: CDR1 DFQATT and CDR2 SNEGSKA (reference sequence). V was clipped by 3 bases and J by 0 bases, with 13 bases between them. The CDR3 spans 15 residues. The CDR3 here is CSARGGFASTDTQYF. Here the CDR3 DNA reads TGCAGTGCTAGGGGGGGTTTTGCTAGCACAGATACGCAGTATTTT.

In this sample, this clonotype turned up a few times. The chain combines TRBV14 with TRBJ1-1; D may be TRBD1 (6 bases). The V gene lost 3 bases and the J gene lost 8 bases, with 19 bases spanning the gap. CDR3 length: 15 residues. The germline CDR1 and CDR2 sequences are SGHDN and FVKESK. CDR3 DNA sequence: TGTGCCAGCAGCCATATGGGACTAGGGGGGACCGAAGCTTTCTTT. It encodes CASSHMGLGGTEAFF.

The J gene is TRBJ2-6, the V gene TRBV7-8, with a tentative D call TRBD1 (6 bases). Trimming left V 6 bases short and J 2 bases short, with 26 bases between. This CDR3 is 20 amino acids long. Per germline, CDR1 SGHVS and CDR2 FQNEAQ. CDR3 in DNA: TGTGCCAGCAGGAATTCCCTTTACAAGGACAGCATCCCTGGGGCCAACGTCCTGACTTTC. It translates to CASRNSLYKDSIPGANVLTF. The full variable domain, rest sourced from reference TRBV7-8 and TRBJ2-6, is GAGVSQSPRYKVAKRGQDVALRCDPISGHVSLFWYQQALGQGPEFLTYFQNEAQLDKSGLPSDRFFAERPEGSVSTLKIQRTQQEDSAVYLCASRNSLYKDSIPGANVLTFGAGSRLTVL.

The chain joins TRBV5-6 to TRBJ2-2; a possible D gene is TRBD1 (6 bases). Deletions cut 3 bases from V and 6 bases from J, with 18 bases between. The CDR3 is 16 amino acids. The germline gives CDR1 SGHDT, CDR2 YYEEEE. CDR3 amino acids: CASSSWTAPGAGELFF. CDR3 in DNA: TGTGCCAGCAGCTCATGGACAGCCCCCGGGGCCGGGGAGCTGTTTTTT.

In this sample, this clonotype turned up a few times. The chain employs TRBV5-6 and TRBJ1-1, with D uncertain. The V end lost 0 bases, the J end lost 1 base, and 13 bases lay between the germline ends. Per germline, CDR1 SGHDT and CDR2 YYEEEE. The CDR3 has 16 amino acids. CDR3 DNA: TGTGCCAGCAGCTTGGCCCTATCGGACCCGAACACTGAAGCTTTCTTT. This codes for CASSLALSDPNTEAFF.

This clonotype has at least ten counts. DNA for the CDR3: TGCAGTGCTAGAAGGACAGGGGGGCAAGAGACCCAGTACTTC. Its translation: CSARRTGGQETQYF. The chain links TRBV20-1 to TRBJ2-5; 10 bases align to TRBD1. The CDR3 has 14 residues. The germline CDR1 and CDR2 sequences are DFQATT and SNEGSKA (reference sequence). Unmatched junction bases numbered 2, after V lost 2 bases and J lost 2 bases.

This clonotype was counted at least ten times. This chain joins TRBV20-1 and TRBJ2-7; the match to TRBD2 covers 12 bases. The CDR3 is 16 residues long. Per the germline V gene, CDR1 is DFQATT and CDR2 is SNEGSKA (reference sequence). Germline trimming cut 0 bases from V and 1 base from J; bases unmatched to any gene: 4. CDR3 amino acids: CSARDRTSGVSYEQYF. As DNA, the CDR3 is TGCAGTGCTAGAGATCGGACTAGCGGGGTTTCCTACGAGCAGTACTTC.

In its sample, this clonotype was seen many times. The chain employs TRBV28 and TRBJ2-7, with a possible D match to TRBD1 (5 bases). The CDR3 has 14 amino acids. V was pared by 2 bases and J by 2 bases, with 10 bases between. Per the germline V gene, CDR1 is MDHEN and CDR2 is SYDVKM. The CDR3 loop is CASSLLDSTYEQYF. The CDR3, as DNA: TGTGCCAGCAGTTTACTCGACAGCACCTACGAGCAGTACTTC.

This clonotype occurred many times. This chain connects TRBV12-3 or TRBV12-4 to TRBJ2-5; D gene uncertain. V shed 3 bases and J shed 3 bases, with 8 bases lying between them. The length of the CDR3 is 13 residues. The CDR3 nucleotides read TGTGCCAGCAGTTTCTGGGTTGAAGAGACCCAGTACTTC. Translating gives CASSFWVEETQYF.

This clonotype occurred many times. CDR3 DNA: TGCAGCGTTGAAGTCGCGGACAGGGCAACAGATACGCAGTATTTT. This sequence encodes CSVEVADRATDTQYF. The chain uses TRBV29-1 and TRBJ2-3; 8 bases align to TRBD1. The CDR3 sequence is 15 residues long. Germline CDR1 reads SQVTM; CDR2 reads ANQGSEA. Trimming cost V 1 base and J 3 bases; bases outside gene matches: 6.

This clonotype occurred many times. This chain joins TRBV28 and TRBJ2-7; unclear D gene. Germline CDR1 and CDR2: MDHEN and SYDVKM. The V gene lost 8 bases and the J gene lost 2 bases, with 16 bases spanning the gap. The CDR3 contains 14 residues. DNA of the CDR3: TGTGCCAGCTCTAGGCACATCCTTGCCTACGAGCAGTACTTC. Amino acids: CASSRHILAYEQYF.

This clonotype was recorded at least ten times. This sequence joins TRBV18 and TRBJ1-1, with D possibly TRBD1 on 5 matching bases. The CDR3 is made up of 15 amino acids. Germline CDR1 is KGHSH and CDR2 is LQKENI. V was cut by 5 bases and J by 2 bases, with 15 bases left in between. CDR3 coding DNA: TGTGCCAGCTCAGTGTTCCGGGGGATAAACACTGAAGCTTTCTTT. Translated: CASSVFRGINTEAFF. Full variable domain (outside the CDR3, taken from reference TRBV18 and TRBJ1-1): NAGVMQNPRHLVRRRGQEARLRCSPMKGHSHVYWYRQLPEEGLKFMVYLQKENIIDESGMPKERFSAEFPKEGPSILRIQQVVRGDSAAYFCASSVFRGINTEAFFGQGTRLTVV.

This clonotype was seen a few times. The CDR3 sequence is CAISEPGSFGAKYF. CDR3 bases: TGTGCCATCAGTGAGCCGGGTAGCTTCGGAGCGAAGTACTTC. The chain combines TRBV10-3 with TRBJ2-7, with unresolved D. CDR1 is ENHRY and CDR2 is SYGVKD in the germline V gene. V was trimmed by 2 bases and J by 11 bases, leaving 19 bases between them. The CDR3 covers 14 residues.

The chain joins TRBV3-1 to TRBJ1-4, with no clear D. The CDR3 extends over 16 amino acids. Germline V gene data show CDR1 as LGHDT and CDR2 as YNNKEL (reference sequence). The ends were cut back, 1 base at V and 7 bases at J, with 16 bases in the middle. The CDR3, as DNA: TGTGCCAGCAGCCAAGTAATTCGGACCCGGGGTGAAAAACTGTTTTTT. Amino acid sequence: CASSQVIRTRGEKLFF.

This clonotype was counted many times. The chain links TRBV12-3 or TRBV12-4 to TRBJ2-1, with D uncertain. The CDR3 loop spans 11 amino acids. The V end was cut by 7 bases, the J end by 7 bases, with 8 bases between. The CDR3 loop reads CASTRENEQFF. Written as DNA, the CDR3 is TGTGCCAGCACCCGTGAGAATGAGCAGTTCTTC.

The chain is built from TRBV12-3 or TRBV12-4 and TRBJ1-1, with 9 bases identical to TRBD1. The CDR3 loop spans 17 amino acids. Trimming removed 6 bases from V and 1 base from J; junction bases left unmatched: 12. The CDR3 region is CASRGGDRVKKNTEAFF. CDR3 coding DNA: TGTGCCAGCAGGGGGGGGGACAGGGTCAAAAAGAACACTGAAGCTTTCTTT.

This clonotype was picked up a small number of times. The chain uses TRBV30 and TRBJ2-5; D is undetermined. V was trimmed by 4 bases and J by 1 base, leaving 16 bases between them. CDR1 is GTSNPN and CDR2 is SVGIG in the germline V gene (reference sequence). The CDR3 has 15 residues. The chain's CDR3 is CAWKELQVIQETQYF. The CDR3 nucleotides read TGTGCCTGGAAAGAACTTCAGGTGATCCAAGAGACCCAGTACTTC.

The rearrangement uses TRBV5-1 and TRBJ2-3, with 8 nucleotides matching TRBD1. V was pared by 0 bases and J by 5 bases, with 8 bases of the junction left unmatched. From germline, CDR1 is SGHRS and CDR2 YFSETQ. The CDR3 consists of 16 residues. CDR3 sequence reads: CASSLAVRGHGDTQYF. CDR3 in DNA: TGCGCCAGCAGCTTGGCCGTCAGGGGGCATGGAGATACGCAGTATTTT.

There are a few counts of this clonotype. The chain recombines TRBV12-3 or TRBV12-4 with TRBJ1-5; maybe TRBD1 (5 bases). The ends were cut back, 3 bases at V and 4 bases at J, with 13 bases in the middle. The CDR3 is 15 amino acids. The CDR3 here is CASSFGASPNQPQHF. The CDR3 DNA follows: TGTGCCAGCAGTTTTGGGGCCAGTCCGAATCAGCCCCAGCATTTT.

This clonotype was seen more than once but under ten times. The chain is built from TRBV14 and TRBJ2-1; D remains unclear. The CDR3 extends over 16 amino acids. CDR1 and CDR2 from the germline V gene are SGHDN and FVKESK. Between the trimmed V and J ends, which lost 1 base and 2 bases, there was a span of 12 bases. CDR3 loop: CASSQGGFYPYNEQFF. CDR3 bases: TGTGCCAGCAGCCAAGGGGGTTTTTACCCCTACAATGAGCAGTTCTTC.

There are many counts of this clonotype. This chain joins TRBV20-1 and TRBJ1-5; D gene uncertain. The CDR3 is 15 amino acids. Germline CDR1 is DFQATT and CDR2 is SNEGSKA (reference sequence). V lost 5 bases to trimming and J lost 3 bases, with 17 bases between them. The CDR3 sequence is CSALATRNNNQPQHF. CDR3 DNA sequence: TGCAGTGCTTTAGCGACCAGGAATAACAATCAGCCCCAGCATTTT.

The gene calls are TRBV28 and TRBJ1-5, with no clear D. Germline-derived CDR1 and CDR2 are MDHEN and SYDVKM. Deletions cut 3 bases from V and 2 bases from J, with 8 bases between. CDR3 size: 14 residues. The CDR3 nucleotides are TGTGCCAGCAGTTTTATCCAGGGCAATCAGCCCCAGCATTTT. Translation: CASSFIQGNQPQHF.

This clonotype was detected ten times or more. The chain carries TRBV6-1 and TRBJ1-5; 8 bases agree with TRBD1. The CDR3 extends over 16 amino acids. Per the germline V gene, CDR1 is MNHNS and CDR2 is SASEGT. J was trimmed by 6 bases and V by 7 bases; bases with no gene match: 14. CDR3 residues: CASKSRQGRSGQPQHF. In DNA, the CDR3 is TGTGCCAGCAAGTCCCGACAGGGGCGATCGGGTCAGCCCCAGCATTTT.